One sample yielded the 24 T cell receptor beta chains listed below, sequenced in a study of brain T cells in children with intractable seizures. The repertoire was sequenced with immunoSEQ multiplex PCR; TCRdb's copy has only in-frame clones and lacks some. The sample has around 80,000 clones; under 95% are singletons. The sample in question was peripheral blood, obtained at surgery. These receptors all stem from a girl aged 2-10 years with Rasmussen encephalitis and intractable seizures.

This rearrangement joins TRBV5-4 to TRBJ2-7; 9 bases align to TRBD2. J lost 2 bases, V lost 4 bases, and 7 bases had no gene match. Per germline, CDR1 SGHNT and CDR2 YYREEE (reference sequence). The length of the CDR3 is 15 residues. The CDR3 protein is CASSRERGVAYEQYF. The CDR3 bases are TGTGCCAGCAGCCGAGAGCGGGGGGTGGCCTACGAGCAGTACTTC.

The chain carries TRBV14 and TRBJ2-7; 7 nucleotides agree with TRBD2. The V segment lost 4 bases and the J segment 5 bases; nucleotides outside the gene matches: 5. Germline V gene sequence: CDR1 SGHDN, CDR2 FVKESK. The CDR3 runs 13 residues. This CDR3 reads CASSRSGTNEQYF. The DNA of the CDR3 is TGTGCCAGCAGCCGAAGCGGGACCAACGAGCAGTACTTC.

The chain couples TRBV11-2 to TRBJ1-6, with TRBD1 matching over 7 bases. There are 15 residues in the CDR3. J was trimmed by 4 bases and V by 1 base; bases with no gene match: 1. Looked up from germline, CDR1 is SGHAT and CDR2 is FQNNGV. The CDR3 here is CASSLAQGYNSPLHF. CDR3 sequence (DNA): TGTGCCAGCAGCTTAGCACAGGGGTATAATTCACCCCTCCACTTT.

The chain is built from TRBV4-1 and TRBJ1-1; no reliable D call. Germline lookup yields CDR1 MGHRA and CDR2 YSYEKL. The CDR3 is 16 amino acids. V shed 0 bases and J shed 1 base, with 12 bases lying between them. The CDR3 nucleotides read TGCGCCAGCAGCCAAGATAAGGCGGCAGCGAACACTGAAGCTTTCTTT. This sequence encodes CASSQDKAAANTEAFF.

The V and J genes are TRBV5-1 and TRBJ1-2; the match to TRBD1 covers 7 bases. This CDR3 spans 15 amino acids. CDR1 and CDR2 from the germline V gene are SGHRS and YFSETQ. J lost 4 bases, V lost 3 bases, and 9 bases had no gene match. The CDR3 DNA sequence: TGCGCCAGCAGCTGGCGGGACAGTAAGGGCTATGGCTACACCTTC. This encodes CASSWRDSKGYGYTF.

The chain combines TRBV7-3 with TRBJ1-2; 7 bases are shared with TRBD1. CDR1 is SGHTA and CDR2 is FQGTGA in the germline V gene. The V segment lost 4 bases and the J segment 7 bases; nucleotides outside the gene matches: 9. The CDR3 runs to 14 residues. Written as DNA, the CDR3 is TGTGCCAGCAGCTCCAATAGACAGGGTAGTGGCTACACCTTC. It codes for CASSSNRQGSGYTF.

This clone was observed once. The chain is built from TRBV12-3 or TRBV12-4 and TRBJ1-5; D ambiguous. CDR3 size: 12 residues. V lost 2 bases to trimming and J lost 6 bases, with 5 bases between them. The CDR3 is CASSLYGQPQHF. Here the CDR3 DNA reads TGTGCCAGCAGTTTATACGGTCAGCCCCAGCATTTT.

V is TRBV16 and J is TRBJ2-7, with D tentatively TRBD1 (6 bases). V lost 0 bases and J 4 bases, leaving 13 bases between the germline ends. CDR1 KGHSY and CDR2 FQNENV come from the germline V gene. This CDR3 contains 15 residues. CDR3 bases: TGTGCCAGCAGCCAATCCTATGAGGGGGTATACGAGCAGTACTTC. It translates to CASSQSYEGVYEQYF.

The chain combines TRBV11-2 with TRBJ2-7; TRBD2 aligns across 10 bases. The CDR3 has 14 amino acids. The V gene's germline CDR1 is SGHAT and CDR2 FQNNGV. The trim removed 5 bases at V and 6 bases at J, leaving 7 bases unmatched. This chain's CDR3 is CASSLTSGIREQYF. The CDR3 nucleotides are TGTGCCAGCAGCCTCACTAGCGGGATCCGCGAGCAGTACTTC.

The V gene is TRBV9, the J gene TRBJ2-7; D gene uncertain. This CDR3 comprises 14 residues. V lost 0 bases and J lost 5, with 12 bases in between. Per the germline V gene, CDR1 is SGDLS and CDR2 is YYNGEE. The CDR3 is CASSVGPRGNEQYF. CDR3 DNA sequence: TGTGCCAGCAGCGTAGGTCCCCGAGGCAACGAGCAGTACTTC.

The gene calls are TRBV28 and TRBJ2-2; TRBD1 is a possible D gene (5 bases). Germline V gene sequence: CDR1 MDHEN, CDR2 SYDVKM. The CDR3 runs 16 residues. The ends were cut back, 1 base at V and 3 bases at J, with 12 bases in the middle. The CDR3 coding sequence is TGTGCCAGCAGTTTATTGGGCAGGGCTGACACCGGGGAGCTGTTTTTT. Translation: CASSLLGRADTGELFF.

This clone was seen only a few times. The chain carries TRBV30 and TRBJ2-1; D assignment may be TRBD1 or TRBD2 (5 bases each). The V end was cut by 4 bases, the J end by 1 base, with 11 bases between. Germline V gives CDR1 GTSNPN, CDR2 SVGIG (reference sequence). CDR3 length equals 14 residues. CDR3: CAWNRGASYNEQFF. CDR3 sequence (DNA): TGTGCCTGGAATAGAGGGGCATCCTACAATGAGCAGTTCTTC.

The CDR3 coding sequence is TGTGCCAGCAGCGTAGTACCGGCGAACACTGAAGCTTTCTTT. It is translated as CASSVVPANTEAFF. V gene TRBV9 combines with J gene TRBJ1-1; no clear D. Germline V gene data show CDR1 as SGDLS and CDR2 as YYNGEE. Trimming pared 0 bases from V and 1 base from J, leaving 7 bases between. The CDR3 is 14 amino acids.

This sequence joins TRBV28 and TRBJ1-4, with D possibly TRBD1 on 5 matching bases. The CDR3 is made up of 14 amino acids. Germline CDR1 and CDR2: MDHEN and SYDVKM. Trimming removed 4 bases from V and 4 bases from J, with 10 bases in between. CDR3 protein: CASSSTGVNEKLFF. In DNA form, the CDR3 reads TGTGCCAGCAGTTCCACAGGAGTTAATGAAAAACTGTTTTTT.

This chain connects TRBV27 to TRBJ1-3, with D possibly TRBD1 on 6 matching bases. The CDR3 is 15 residues long. The V and J ends lost 5 bases and 3 bases respectively, with 14 bases between them. The germline V gene encodes CDR1 MNHEY and CDR2 SMNVEV (reference sequence). The CDR3 DNA follows: TGTGCCAGCAGTCCAAATCGACAGGTTGGAAACACCATATATTTT. Translating gives CASSPNRQVGNTIYF.

This clone was recorded once. The chain is built from TRBV27 and TRBJ2-1; D may be TRBD1 or TRBD2 (5 bases each). The CDR3 sequence is 14 residues long. CDR1 is MNHEY, CDR2 SMNVEV, per germline (reference sequence). The chain's CDR3 is CAHLGTLFCNEQFF. As DNA, the CDR3 is TGTGCTCATTTGGGGACCTTGTTTTGCAATGAGCAGTTCTTC.

V and J are TRBV20-1 and TRBJ1-5; TRBD1 might be the D (5 bases). The CDR3 totals 15 residues. CDR1 is DFQATT, CDR2 SNEGSKA, per germline (reference sequence). Trimming shortened V by 3 bases and J by 1 base, and 13 bases separated the two germline ends. The CDR3: CSASLGLGSNQPQHF. CDR3 nucleotides: TGCAGTGCTAGTCTGGGACTAGGGAGCAATCAGCCCCAGCATTTT.

The chain links TRBV4-2 to TRBJ1-2; 8 nucleotides line up with TRBD1. The CDR3 consists of 15 residues. Germline CDR1 is LGHNA and CDR2 is YNFKEQ. V lost 1 base, J lost 7 bases, and 8 bases stayed unmatched. CDR3 DNA sequence: TGTGCCAGCAGCCAAGTCTCCGGACAGGGAGCTGGCTACACCTTC. Amino acid sequence: CASSQVSGQGAGYTF.

This chain links TRBV7-9 with TRBJ1-1, with TRBD1 matching 9 bases. In germline, CDR1 is SEHNR, CDR2 FQNEAQ (reference sequence). The V segment lost 8 bases and the J segment 1 base; nucleotides outside the gene matches: 5. The CDR3 consists of 14 residues. In DNA, the CDR3 is TGTGCCAGCGATCAGGGACAGGGGAACACTGAAGCTTTCTTT. Translating it yields CASDQGQGNTEAFF.

The V and J genes are TRBV2 and TRBJ1-4; no clear D. CDR3 length: 13 amino acids. The V end was cut by 6 bases, the J end by 8 bases, with 13 bases between. Germline loops: CDR1 SNHLY, CDR2 FYNNEI. The CDR3 loop is CASSLLSREKLFF. CDR3 coding DNA: TGTGCCAGCAGCCTACTATCTCGGGAAAAACTGTTTTTT.

Concerning this clone: One end of the junction fails to match germline, which may point to a read error. This sequence joins TRBV2 and TRBJ1-5; D unresolved. Germline values: CDR1 SNHLY, CDR2 FYNNEI. The CDR3 consists of 13 residues. CDR3 bases: TGTGCCAGCGGTGAAGACAGCAATCAGCCCCAGCATTTT. This sequence encodes CASGEDSNQPQHF.

The gene calls are TRBV2 and TRBJ1-2; weak D call: TRBD1 (5 bases). The V end lost 0 bases, the J end lost 7 bases, and 6 bases lay between the germline ends. The CDR3 runs 12 residues. CDR1 is SNHLY and CDR2 is FYNNEI in the germline V gene. The CDR3 reads CASSEAGGGYTF. For the CDR3, the DNA is TGTGCCAGCAGTGAAGCGGGGGGTGGCTACACCTTC. The full variable domain, completed using reference TRBV2 and TRBJ1-2, is EPEVTQTPSHQVTQMGQEVILRCVPISNHLYFYWYRQILGQKVEFLVSFYNNEISEKSEIFDDQFSVERPDGSNFTLKIRSTKLEDSAMYFCASSEAGGGYTFGSGTRLTVV.

The count of this clone is one. The V call is TRBV7-2, the J call TRBJ1-6, with a possible D match to TRBD1 (6 bases). The germline CDR1 and CDR2 sequences are SGHTA and FQGNSA. The CDR3 contains 19 residues. Trimming removed 4 bases from V and 0 bases from J, with 19 bases in between. This chain's CDR3 is CASSSPRQDLRSYNSPLHF. The CDR3 coding sequence is TGTGCCAGCAGCTCCCCCCGACAGGACCTGCGCTCCTATAATTCACCCCTCCACTTT.

This chain links TRBV28 with TRBJ2-2; 9 bases line up with TRBD2. Germline CDR1 reads MDHEN; CDR2 reads SYDVKM. The length of the CDR3 is 16 residues. The V gene end was trimmed by 1 base and the J gene end by 7 bases; junction bases not matched to a gene: 7. The chain's CDR3 is CASSLSPRGGGGELFF. For the CDR3, the DNA is TGTGCCAGCAGTTTATCCCCGCGGGGGGGAGGCGGGGAGCTGTTTTTT.